A single TCR beta chain is shown here with its context. Antigen unknown. Germline loops: CDR1 SGHVS, CDR2 FNYEAQ. Trimming stripped 1 base from V and 1 base from J, with 14 bases between. This CDR3 has 17 residues. The source of the sample is a study of T cells in Graves' hyperthyroidism and ophthalmopathy. Findings of the study overall: Ophthalmopathy was told apart from stable hyperthyroidism by a 13 V-J model.

TCR beta CDR3 sequences were amplified from RNA transcripts. Primed by the HTBI set, a first-round RT-PCR was run on the TCR CDR3. TCRdb reprocessed the multiplex PCR reads via MiXCR and lists one record per CDR3 protein. Among some 690,000 distinct CDR3 sequences listed, roughly a sixth were seen once. No ophthalmopathy progression within 18 months constituted stable Graves' hyperthyroidism. On the basis of clinical symptoms, serum thyroxine and TRAb, thyroid ultrasound and orbital computed tomography, diagnoses were made. Each 10 ml fresh peripheral blood draw supplied the PBMCs. The chain uses TRBV7-6 and TRBJ2-4; D tentatively reads TRBD1 or TRBD2 (5 bases each). The sample consisted of blood. This receptor was taken from a man aged 50 or older with Graves' hyperthyroidism. As DNA, the CDR3 is TGTGCCAGCAGCTTAGAGTCCACGGGGCTGGCCAAAAACATTCAGTACTTC. Protein product: CASSLESTGLAKNIQYF.